Below are 31 T cell receptor beta chains sequenced from a single sample in a study of shared clonotypes between healthy human individuals. CD45RO negativity and positive selection for CCR7 defined naive CD8 cells, a population that excluded terminally differentiated effector memory CD45RA+ cells. Profiling relied on immunoSEQ multiplex PCR, and the TCRdb table lists in-frame clones only, not all of them. The data contain about 820,000 clones, about 91% of them singletons. Source material: naive CD8+ T cells sorted from blood. These receptors all stem from a young man in good health.

V usage is TRBV2 and J usage is TRBJ2-7, with D maybe TRBD1 (5 bases). The germline V gene encodes CDR1 SNHLY and CDR2 FYNNEI. CDR3 length equals 13 residues. V shed 7 bases and J shed 4 bases, with 14 bases lying between them. The CDR3 sequence: CASTRQGGYEQYF. The CDR3 DNA sequence: TGTGCCAGCACCAGGCAGGGTGGGTACGAGCAGTACTTC. The full variable domain, in which reference TRBV2 and TRBJ2-7 provide the parts outside the CDR3, is EPEVTQTPSHQVTQMGQEVILRCVPISNHLYFYWYRQILGQKVEFLVSFYNNEISEKSEIFDDQFSVERPDGSNFTLKIRSTKLEDSAMYFCASTRQGGYEQYFGPGTRLTVT.

The table lists this clone with a few counts. The gene calls are TRBV28 and TRBJ2-5; D not certain. V was cut by 6 bases and J by 5 bases, with 13 bases left in between. Looked up from germline, CDR1 is MDHEN and CDR2 is SYDVKM. This CDR3 has 13 residues. The CDR3 reads CASRKILRETQYF. CDR3 DNA sequence: TGTGCCAGCAGGAAAATCTTAAGGGAGACCCAGTACTTC.

This chain connects TRBV4-1 to TRBJ2-7, with D perhaps being TRBD1 or TRBD2 (5 bases each). Looked up from germline, CDR1 is MGHRA and CDR2 is YSYEKL. The V and J ends lost 0 bases and 3 bases respectively, with 18 bases between them. The CDR3 sequence is 17 residues long. CDR3 protein: CASSQDQGDLSLYEQYF. The CDR3 DNA is TGCGCCAGCAGCCAAGATCAGGGAGACCTTTCCCTCTACGAGCAGTACTTC.

The genes are TRBV30 and TRBJ2-2; D uncertain. V lost 0 bases and J lost 0, with 17 bases in between. This CDR3 has 18 residues. The germline gives CDR1 GTSNPN, CDR2 SVGIG (reference sequence). The CDR3 is CAWSVRTQAPPNTGELFF. CDR3 in DNA: TGTGCCTGGAGTGTTCGAACCCAGGCACCTCCGAACACCGGGGAGCTGTTTTTT.

The CDR3 DNA sequence: TGTGCCAGCAACAGAGGCAACGGCTACACCTTC. This encodes CASNRGNGYTF. The V and J genes are TRBV21-1 and TRBJ1-2. TRBV21-1 is described as a pseudogene. The CDR3 is made up of 11 amino acids.

The chain combines TRBV4-1 with TRBJ2-7; 8 bases match TRBD2. The germline CDR1 and CDR2 sequences are MGHRA and YSYEKL. J was trimmed by 3 bases and V by 1 base; bases with no gene match: 11. This CDR3 contains 17 residues. CDR3 in DNA: TGCGCCAGCAGCCAAGTCCCCACGGGGGGGGCGCGCTACGAGCAGTACTTC. Translation: CASSQVPTGGARYEQYF.

The V and J genes are TRBV5-1 and TRBJ1-1; no clear D. The CDR3 covers 14 residues. Trimming took 0 bases from V and 1 from J, leaving 7 bases between them. Looked up from germline, CDR1 is SGHRS and CDR2 is YFSETQ. The CDR3 spells CASSLGGRNTEAFF. CDR3 DNA sequence: TGCGCCAGCAGCTTGGGGGGAAGGAACACTGAAGCTTTCTTT.

The CDR3 DNA sequence: TGCAGCGTTACCCTCAATAGCGGTTTCTCCTACAATGAGCAGTTCTTC. It translates to CSVTLNSGFSYNEQFF. The chain joins TRBV29-1 to TRBJ2-1; possibly TRBD2 for D (6 bases). This CDR3 is 16 amino acids long. CDR1 is SQVTM, CDR2 ANQGSEA, per germline. The V end lost 5 bases, the J end lost 0 bases, and 17 bases lay between the germline ends.

CDR3 nucleotides: TGTGCCAGCAGCGTATCTACTAGCGGATCCTACGAGCAGTACTTC. Translation gives CASSVSTSGSYEQYF. The V gene is TRBV7-8, the J gene TRBJ2-7; TRBD2 matches at 8 bases. This CDR3 is 15 amino acids long. The V segment lost 5 bases and the J segment 1 base; nucleotides outside the gene matches: 7. The germline V gene has CDR1 SGHVS and CDR2 FQNEAQ.

The chain carries TRBV7-9 and TRBJ2-3; 10 bases agree with TRBD1. Germline trimming cut 5 bases from V and 5 bases from J; bases unmatched to any gene: 4. This CDR3 region has 14 residues. Germline V gene lookup returns CDR1 SEHNR and CDR2 FQNEAQ (reference sequence). The CDR3 sequence: CASSPGTGEDTQYF. The CDR3 DNA reads as TGTGCCAGCAGCCCGGGGACAGGGGAAGATACGCAGTATTTT.

The chain has TRBV28 and TRBJ2-3; tentative D call: TRBD2 (6 bases). CDR1 MDHEN and CDR2 SYDVKM come from the germline V gene. Trimming pared 8 bases from V and 0 bases from J, leaving 15 bases between. The CDR3 is 15 amino acids. The CDR3 nucleotides read TGTGCCAGCGGGGGGTGGGGTCCTAGCACAGATACGCAGTATTTT. Its translation: CASGGWGPSTDTQYF. Together with reference TRBV28 and TRBJ2-3, the CDR3 gives the full variable domain: DVKVTQSSRYLVKRTGEKVFLECVQDMDHENMFWYRQDPGLGLRLIYFSYDVKMKEKGDIPEGYSVSREKKERFSLILESASTNQTSMYLCASGGWGPSTDTQYFGPGTRLTVL.

The CDR3: CASSSPQGVNEQFF. The CDR3 nucleotides read TGTGCCAGCAGCTCCCCGCAGGGGGTAAATGAGCAGTTCTTC. The genes are TRBV5-5 and TRBJ2-1; 7 bases align to TRBD1. Germline trimming cut 3 bases from V and 7 bases from J; bases unmatched to any gene: 7. CDR1 SGHKS and CDR2 YYEKEE come from the germline V gene (reference sequence). The CDR3 runs 14 residues.

The gene calls are TRBV7-9 and TRBJ2-7; perhaps TRBD2 as D (6 bases). The CDR3 runs 16 residues. The V and J ends lost 5 bases and 1 base respectively, with 18 bases between them. Germline V gene sequence: CDR1 SEHNR, CDR2 FQNEAQ (reference sequence). The chain's CDR3 is CASSPPRGRWSYEQYF. DNA for the CDR3: TGTGCCAGCAGCCCCCCGCGGGGACGATGGTCCTACGAGCAGTACTTC.

V and J are TRBV4-3 and TRBJ2-2, with D tentatively TRBD2 (7 bases). V was shortened by 0 bases and J by 4 bases, with 15 bases between the two germline ends. This CDR3 has 17 amino acids. Per the germline V gene, CDR1 is LGHNA and CDR2 is YSLEER. The CDR3: CASSQDEGGVGTGELFF. The DNA of the CDR3 is TGCGCCAGCAGCCAAGATGAAGGGGGGGTTGGCACCGGGGAGCTGTTTTTT.

The chain employs TRBV19 and TRBJ2-7; no clear D gene. The V gene lost 1 base and the J gene lost 2 bases, with 12 bases spanning the gap. CDR3 size: 15 residues. Germline CDR1 LNHDA, CDR2 SQIVND (reference sequence). The chain's CDR3 is CASSIGQIPTYEQYF. For the CDR3, the DNA is TGTGCCAGTAGTATAGGGCAGATACCTACCTACGAGCAGTACTTC.

The V and J genes are TRBV27 and TRBJ2-1, with 12 bases lining up with TRBD2. Germline V gene sequence: CDR1 MNHEY, CDR2 SMNVEV (reference sequence). After removal of 4 bases from V and 8 bases from J, the junction contained 12 bases not matched to a gene. The CDR3 consists of 17 residues. CDR3 amino acids: CASSWGLAGSLPDEQFF. CDR3 in DNA: TGTGCCAGCAGTTGGGGACTAGCGGGTTCTCTACCCGATGAGCAGTTCTTC.

This chain links TRBV18 with TRBJ2-1; D ambiguous. Germline CDR1 reads KGHSH; CDR2 reads LQKENI. This CDR3 has 15 residues. V was shortened by 6 bases and J by 2 bases, with 14 bases between the two germline ends. The CDR3 DNA reads TGTGCCAGCTCCCCAAGGGAAGCTACCTACAATGAGCAGTTCTTC. It codes for CASSPREATYNEQFF.

The table lists this clone with a few counts. This chain links TRBV28 with TRBJ1-2; maybe TRBD1 (5 bases). Germline V gives CDR1 MDHEN, CDR2 SYDVKM. The CDR3 consists of 18 residues. V was clipped by 3 bases and J by 5 bases, with 25 bases between them. CDR3 loop: CASSFFLGAPGLRYGYTF. The CDR3, as DNA: TGTGCCAGCAGTTTTTTTCTCGGGGCGCCAGGGCTTAGGTATGGCTACACCTTC.

This clone was seen repeatedly, ten times or more. The J gene is TRBJ2-6, the V gene TRBV6-4; TRBD1 agrees at 7 bases. The germline CDR1 and CDR2 sequences are MRHNA and SNTAGT. The CDR3 is 16 residues long. V trimming: 0 bases; J trimming: 2 bases; junction bases outside the gene matches: 1. The CDR3 bases are TGTGCCAGCAGTGACTCAGGGGGCGCTGGGGCCAACGTCCTGACTTTC. This translates into CASSDSGGAGANVLTF.

This clone appeared once. The chain has TRBV6-6 and TRBJ2-2, with D perhaps TRBD2 (6 bases). Germline CDR1 is MNHNY and CDR2 is SVGAGI (reference sequence). The V gene lost 7 bases and the J gene lost 5 bases, with 17 bases spanning the gap. This CDR3 region has 15 residues. The CDR3 DNA is TGTGCCAGCACCCTGATCAATGCGGGAACCGGGGAGCTGTTTTTT. Translation: CASTLINAGTGELFF.

V is TRBV19 and J is TRBJ2-2, with D unresolved. Germline assignment: CDR1 LNHDA and CDR2 SQIVND (reference sequence). The CDR3 totals 13 residues. V lost 10 bases and J lost 2, with 11 bases in between. CDR3 loop: CATNAVNTGELFF. The DNA of the CDR3 is TGTGCCACTAACGCTGTTAACACCGGGGAGCTGTTTTTT. Using reference TRBV19 and TRBJ2-2 for the parts outside the CDR3, the full variable domain is DGGITQSPKYLFRKEGQNVTLSCEQNLNHDAMYWYRQDPGQGLRLIYYSQIVNDFQKGDIAEGYSVSREKKESFPLTVTSAQKNPTAFYLCATNAVNTGELFFGEGSRLTVL.

V usage is TRBV4-1 and J usage is TRBJ1-1; D unresolved. Looked up from germline, CDR1 is MGHRA and CDR2 is YSYEKL. This CDR3 is built from 13 residues. V lost 1 base, J lost 6 bases, and 9 bases lay in between. The chain's CDR3 is CASSQVVRAEAFF. The CDR3 DNA is TGCGCCAGCAGCCAAGTAGTCCGGGCTGAAGCTTTCTTT.

This sequence joins TRBV5-1 and TRBJ2-7, with 10 bases lining up with TRBD2. V shed 5 bases, J shed 2 bases, and the junction held 7 bases outside the gene matches. From germline, CDR1 is SGHRS and CDR2 YFSETQ. CDR3 length equals 15 residues. DNA for the CDR3: TGCGCCAGCAGGTATTCAACTAGCGGGGCCTACGAGCAGTACTTC. It translates to CASRYSTSGAYEQYF.

This chain joins TRBV9 and TRBJ1-1; weak D call: TRBD1 (5 bases). V gave up 0 bases and J gave up 2 bases, with 8 bases separating them. The germline CDR1 and CDR2 sequences are SGDLS and YYNGEE. The CDR3 length is 14 residues. For the CDR3, the DNA is TGTGCCAGCAGCGTAGTAGACAGTAACACTGAAGCTTTCTTT. Its translation: CASSVVDSNTEAFF.

The rearrangement uses TRBV5-4 and TRBJ2-5, with D uncertain. Trimming removed 1 base from V and 1 base from J, with 5 bases in between. The length of the CDR3 is 13 residues. Germline CDR1 SGHNT, CDR2 YYREEE (reference sequence). DNA for the CDR3: TGTGCCAGCAGCTTGAGCAGCCAAGAGACCCAGTACTTC. This gives the protein CASSLSSQETQYF.

This chain joins TRBV7-2 and TRBJ2-1; D is possibly TRBD2 (6 bases). The germline V gene has CDR1 SGHTA and CDR2 FQGNSA. The CDR3 sequence is 14 residues long. Trimming removed 4 bases from V and 5 bases from J, with 12 bases in between. In DNA, the CDR3 is TGTGCCAGCAGCTCACCGGGACTTCACAATGAGCAGTTCTTC. Protein sequence: CASSSPGLHNEQFF.

The sample holds a few counts of this clone. The V and J genes are TRBV29-1 and TRBJ2-7; D not certain. Germline lookup yields CDR1 SQVTM and CDR2 ANQGSEA. Trimming took off 4 bases at V and 6 bases at J, with 13 bases between the two ends. The CDR3 has 12 residues. The CDR3 bases are TGCAGCGTTGGGGGTCTATTTGGCGAGCAGTACTTC. This translates into CSVGGLFGEQYF.

This clone was found once. Other DNA sequences within the sample encode an identical CDR3. The chain employs TRBV14 and TRBJ2-7; D gene unclear. The ends were cut back, 1 base at V and 4 bases at J, with 2 bases in the middle. In germline, CDR1 is SGHDN, CDR2 FVKESK. The CDR3 is made up of 11 amino acids. CDR3 sequence reads: CASSQAYEQYF. For the CDR3, the DNA is TGTGCCAGCAGCCAAGCGTACGAGCAGTACTTC.

The genes are TRBV7-6 and TRBJ2-7; D may be TRBD2 (6 bases). Deletions cut 3 bases from V and 7 bases from J, with 10 bases between. In germline, CDR1 is SGHVS, CDR2 FNYEAQ. CDR3 length: 12 residues. The CDR3 region is CASSFGGSEQYF. In DNA form, the CDR3 reads TGTGCCAGCAGCTTCGGAGGGTCAGAGCAGTACTTC.

This chain joins TRBV29-1 and TRBJ1-1; tentative D call: TRBD1 (6 bases). Trimming left V 0 bases short and J 10 bases short, with 24 bases between. Germline CDR1 and CDR2: SQVTM and ANQGSEA. The length of the CDR3 is 16 residues. The chain's CDR3 is CSVEDLVDRALEGAFF. CDR3 bases: TGCAGCGTTGAAGATTTGGTGGACAGAGCCCTTGAGGGAGCTTTCTTT.

V is TRBV5-4 and J is TRBJ1-1; the D gene is possibly TRBD1 (5 bases). The CDR3 is made up of 15 amino acids. Trimming removed 3 bases at V and 3 bases at J, with 15 bases between. The germline V gene has CDR1 SGHNT and CDR2 YYREEE (reference sequence). CDR3 amino acids: CASSSGTVMDTEAFF. The CDR3 nucleotides are TGTGCCAGCAGCTCCGGGACTGTCATGGACACTGAAGCTTTCTTT.